The source of this TCR beta chain is a study of vaccination and CD4 T cells after COVID-19. Across the whole study: The study drew post-COVID samples a median around 100 days after diagnosis (range 35 to 161).

Treatment described: approximately nine-day PBMC culture with coronavirus spike peptide pools or control peptides (ViraFEST assay). For ViraFEST, peptide pools expanded antigen-specific T cells, after which the TCRs were sequenced. CDR1 and CDR2 from the germline V gene are MNHEY and SMNVEV (reference sequence). The CDR3 is 14 residues long. V was pared by 3 bases and J by 8 bases, with 16 bases between. This clonotype was picked up a small number of times. Its antigen remains unidentified. The Oncomine TCR Beta short-read assay was what sequenced the DNA obtained from cultured CD4+ T cells. TCRdb ran MiXCR on the PCR reads and lists one entry per CDR3 protein. Among 12,000 or so distinct CDR3 sequences listed, 50% were seen once.

The rearrangement joins TRBV27 to TRBJ1-1, with a weak D call TRBD1 (6 bases). Source material: CD4+ T cells from blood, cultured in vitro. This receptor was obtained from a human donor who had recovered from COVID-19. Here the CDR3 DNA reads TGTGCCAGCAGTTTTAATGCTATGGGGGCCGAAGCTTTCTTT. It translates to CASSFNAMGAEAFF.